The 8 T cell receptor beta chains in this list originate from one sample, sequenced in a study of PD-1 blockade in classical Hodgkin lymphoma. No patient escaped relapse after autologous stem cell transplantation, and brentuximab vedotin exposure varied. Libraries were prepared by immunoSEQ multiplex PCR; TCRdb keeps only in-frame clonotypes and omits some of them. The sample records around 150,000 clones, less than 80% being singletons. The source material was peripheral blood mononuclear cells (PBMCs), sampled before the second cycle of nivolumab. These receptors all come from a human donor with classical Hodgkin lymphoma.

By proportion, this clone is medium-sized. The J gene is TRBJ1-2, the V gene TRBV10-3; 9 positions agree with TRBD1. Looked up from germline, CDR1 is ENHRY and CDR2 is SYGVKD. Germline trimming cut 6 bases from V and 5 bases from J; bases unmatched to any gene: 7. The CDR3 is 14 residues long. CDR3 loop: CAIRGQGGRYGYTF. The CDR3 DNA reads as TGTGCCATCAGGGGACAGGGCGGGAGGTATGGCTACACCTTC.

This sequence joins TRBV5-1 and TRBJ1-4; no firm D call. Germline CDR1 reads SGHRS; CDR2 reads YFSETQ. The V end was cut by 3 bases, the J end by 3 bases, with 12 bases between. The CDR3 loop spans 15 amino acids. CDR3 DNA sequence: TGCGCCAGCAGCTCCCTCTTCGGGGCTAATGAAAAACTGTTTTTT. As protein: CASSSLFGANEKLFF. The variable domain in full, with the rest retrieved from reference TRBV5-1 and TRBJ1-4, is KAGVTQTPRYLIKTRGQQVTLSCSPISGHRSVSWYQQTPGQGLQFLFEYFSETQRNKGNFPGRFSGRQFSNSRSEMNVSTLELGDSALYLCASSSLFGANEKLFFGSGTQLSVL.

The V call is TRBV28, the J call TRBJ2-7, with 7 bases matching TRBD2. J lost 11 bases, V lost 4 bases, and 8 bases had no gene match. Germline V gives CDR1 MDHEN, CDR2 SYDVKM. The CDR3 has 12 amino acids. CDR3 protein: CASSSGGGREYF. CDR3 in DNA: TGTGCCAGCAGTTCTGGGGGGGGTCGGGAGTACTTC.

The CDR3 DNA sequence: TGTGCCAGCAGTCCAGGGTTCACTGAAGCTTTCTTT. This gives the protein CASSPGFTEAFF. The chain combines TRBV2 with TRBJ1-1, with a possible D match to TRBD1 (5 bases). CDR1 SNHLY and CDR2 FYNNEI come from the germline V gene. The CDR3 is 12 amino acids. V lost 5 bases to trimming and J lost 4 bases, with 8 bases between them.

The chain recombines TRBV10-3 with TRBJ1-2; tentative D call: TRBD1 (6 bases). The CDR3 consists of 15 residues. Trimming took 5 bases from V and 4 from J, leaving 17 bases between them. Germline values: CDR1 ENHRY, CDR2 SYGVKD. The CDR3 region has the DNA TGTGCCATCAGTAAGGAGGGGGACATCGCCTATGGCTACACCTTC. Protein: CAISKEGDIAYGYTF.

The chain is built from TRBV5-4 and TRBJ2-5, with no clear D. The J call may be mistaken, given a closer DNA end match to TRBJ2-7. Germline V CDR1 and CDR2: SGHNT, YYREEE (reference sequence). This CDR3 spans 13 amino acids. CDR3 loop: CASSPGTTYEQYF. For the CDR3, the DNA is TGTGCCAGCAGCCCTGGCACGACCTACGAGCAGTACTTC.

The CDR3 sequence: CASSGDIEQYF. The CDR3 coding sequence is TGTGCCAGCAGCGGGGACATCGAGCAGTACTTC. V is TRBV7-2 and J is TRBJ2-7; possible D gene TRBD1, 6 bases. The germline gives CDR1 SGHTA, CDR2 FQGNSA. Trimming removed 5 bases from V and 6 bases from J, with 8 bases in between. The CDR3 runs 11 residues. Supplemented by reference TRBV7-2 and TRBJ2-7, the full variable domain reads GAGVSQSPSNKVTEKGKDVELRCDPISGHTALYWYRQSLGQGLEFLIYFQGNSAPDKSGLPSDRFSAERTGGSVSTLTIQRTQQEDSAVYLCASSGDIEQYFGPGTRLTVT.

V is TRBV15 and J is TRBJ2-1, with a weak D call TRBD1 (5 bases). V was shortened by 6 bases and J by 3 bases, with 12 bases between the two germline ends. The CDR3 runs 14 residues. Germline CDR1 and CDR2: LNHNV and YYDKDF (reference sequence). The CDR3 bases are TGTGCCACCAGGCAGGGAAGTGACTACAATGAGCAGTTCTTC. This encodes CATRQGSDYNEQFF.